This T cell receptor (beta chain) was identified in a study of radiotherapy plus CTLA-4 blockade in lung cancer. Points from the study as a whole: TCR clones from tumors expanded in blood after radiotherapy plus ipilimumab.

The germline gives CDR1 MDHEN, CDR2 SYDVKM. Trimming left V 7 bases short and J 4 bases short, with 10 bases between. The CDR3 is 12 residues long. TCRdb's copy holds only in-frame clones and misses some; the assay was immunoSEQ multiplex PCR. This table has some 96,000 clones, approximately 86% appearing once. A word on this clone: Its antigen is not known.

Sequenced here: peripheral blood, sampled from a patient treated with radiotherapy plus ipilimumab. The chain carries TRBV28 and TRBJ1-2, with D uncertain. The TCR was taken from a human donor with non-small cell lung cancer that progressed on radiotherapy plus ipilimumab. In nucleotides, the CDR3 is TGTGCCAGCACCAAGACGGGCTATGGCTACACCTTC. Residues: CASTKTGYGYTF.